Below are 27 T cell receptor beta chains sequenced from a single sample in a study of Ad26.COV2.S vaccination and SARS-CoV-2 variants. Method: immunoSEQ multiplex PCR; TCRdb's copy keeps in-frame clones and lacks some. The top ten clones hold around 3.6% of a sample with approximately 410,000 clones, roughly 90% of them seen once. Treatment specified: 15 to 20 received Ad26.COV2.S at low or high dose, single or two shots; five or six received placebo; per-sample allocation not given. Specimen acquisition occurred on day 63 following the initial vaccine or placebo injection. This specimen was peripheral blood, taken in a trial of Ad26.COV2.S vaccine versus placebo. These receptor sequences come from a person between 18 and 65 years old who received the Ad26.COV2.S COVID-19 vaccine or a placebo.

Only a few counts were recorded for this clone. Here the CDR3 DNA reads TGCAGCGTTGAAGAAACGAGCGGGGGACCCACCGGGGAGCTGTTTTTT. Its translation is CSVEETSGGPTGELFF. The rearrangement uses TRBV29-1 and TRBJ2-2; 8 positions match TRBD2. With 0 bases clipped from V and 4 bases from J, the junction kept 7 bases outside the gene matches. The CDR3 is 16 amino acids. Per germline, CDR1 SQVTM and CDR2 ANQGSEA.

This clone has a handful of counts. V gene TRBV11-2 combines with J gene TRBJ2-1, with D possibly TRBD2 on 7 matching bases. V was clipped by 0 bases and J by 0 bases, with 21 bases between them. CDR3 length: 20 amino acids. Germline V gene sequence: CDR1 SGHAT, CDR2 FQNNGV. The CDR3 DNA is TGTGCCAGCAGCTTAGAGAGGGGGACTACCAAAGTAGCCTCCTACAATGAGCAGTTCTTC. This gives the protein CASSLERGTTKVASYNEQFF.

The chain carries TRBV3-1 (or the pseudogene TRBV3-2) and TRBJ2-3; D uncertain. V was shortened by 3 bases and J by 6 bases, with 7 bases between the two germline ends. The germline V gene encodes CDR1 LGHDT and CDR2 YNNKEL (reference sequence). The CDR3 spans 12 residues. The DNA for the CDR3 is TGTGCCAGCAGCCAGCTCAGGGATACGCAGTATTTT. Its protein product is CASSQLRDTQYF.

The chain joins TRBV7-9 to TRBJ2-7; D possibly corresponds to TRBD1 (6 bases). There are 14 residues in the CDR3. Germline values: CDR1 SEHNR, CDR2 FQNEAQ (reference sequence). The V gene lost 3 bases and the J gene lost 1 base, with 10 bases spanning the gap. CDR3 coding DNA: TGTGCCAGCAGCTTGCGGACAGATTCCTACGAGCAGTACTTC. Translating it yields CASSLRTDSYEQYF.

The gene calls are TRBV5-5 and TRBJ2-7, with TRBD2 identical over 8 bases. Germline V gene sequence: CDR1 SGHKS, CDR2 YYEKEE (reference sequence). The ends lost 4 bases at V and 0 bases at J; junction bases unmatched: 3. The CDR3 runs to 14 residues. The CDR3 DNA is TGTGCCAGCAGCCCGCGGGGGGCCTCCTACGAGCAGTACTTC. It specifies CASSPRGASYEQYF.

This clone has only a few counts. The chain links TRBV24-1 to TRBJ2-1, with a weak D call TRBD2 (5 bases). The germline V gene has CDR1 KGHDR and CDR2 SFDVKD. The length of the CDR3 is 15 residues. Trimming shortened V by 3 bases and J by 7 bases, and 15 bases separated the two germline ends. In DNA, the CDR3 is TGTGCCACCAGTGATAGAGGGAAAGGCGGGAATGAGCAGTTCTTC. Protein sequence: CATSDRGKGGNEQFF.

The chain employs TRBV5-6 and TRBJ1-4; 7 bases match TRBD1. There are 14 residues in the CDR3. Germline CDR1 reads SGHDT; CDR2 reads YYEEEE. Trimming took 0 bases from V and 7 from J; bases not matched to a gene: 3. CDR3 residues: CASSLGQGGEKLFF. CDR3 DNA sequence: TGTGCCAGCAGCTTGGGACAGGGAGGTGAAAAACTGTTTTTT.

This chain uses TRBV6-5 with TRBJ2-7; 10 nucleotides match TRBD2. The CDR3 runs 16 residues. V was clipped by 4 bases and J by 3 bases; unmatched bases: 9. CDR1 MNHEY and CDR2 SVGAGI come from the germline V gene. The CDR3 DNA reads TGTGCCAGCAGTTCCGCTCTAGCGGGGGCCATCTACGAGCAGTACTTC. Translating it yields CASSSALAGAIYEQYF.

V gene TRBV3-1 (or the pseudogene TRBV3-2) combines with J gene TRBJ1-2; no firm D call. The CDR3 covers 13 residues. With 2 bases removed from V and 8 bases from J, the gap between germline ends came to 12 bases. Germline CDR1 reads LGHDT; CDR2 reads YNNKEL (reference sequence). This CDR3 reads CASSQRPARGYTF. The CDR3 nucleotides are TGTGCCAGCAGCCAAAGGCCGGCGAGAGGCTACACCTTC.

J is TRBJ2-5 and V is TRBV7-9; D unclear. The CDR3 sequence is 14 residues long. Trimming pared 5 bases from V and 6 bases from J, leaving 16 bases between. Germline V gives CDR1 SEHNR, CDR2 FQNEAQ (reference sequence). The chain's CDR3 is CASSLDPQGKTQYF. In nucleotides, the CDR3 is TGTGCCAGCAGCCTAGACCCACAAGGGAAGACCCAGTACTTC. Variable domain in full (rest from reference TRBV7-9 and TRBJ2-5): DTGVSQNPRHKITKRGQNVTFRCDPISEHNRLYWYRQTLGQGPEFLTYFQNEAQLEKSRLLSDRFSAERPKGSFSTLEIQRTEQGDSAMYLCASSLDPQGKTQYFGPGTRLLVL.

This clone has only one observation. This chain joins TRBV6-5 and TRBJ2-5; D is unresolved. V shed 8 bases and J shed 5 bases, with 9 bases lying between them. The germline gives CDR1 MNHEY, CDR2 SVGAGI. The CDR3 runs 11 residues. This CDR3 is CASSTRETQYF. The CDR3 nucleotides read TGTGCCAGCTCTACGCGCGAGACCCAGTACTTC.

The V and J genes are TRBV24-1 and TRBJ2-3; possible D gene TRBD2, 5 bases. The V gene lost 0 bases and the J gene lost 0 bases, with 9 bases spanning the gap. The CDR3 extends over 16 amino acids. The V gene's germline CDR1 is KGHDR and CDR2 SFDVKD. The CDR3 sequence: CATSDLRGRSTDTQYF. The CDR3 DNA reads TGTGCCACCAGTGATTTGCGGGGAAGAAGCACAGATACGCAGTATTTT.

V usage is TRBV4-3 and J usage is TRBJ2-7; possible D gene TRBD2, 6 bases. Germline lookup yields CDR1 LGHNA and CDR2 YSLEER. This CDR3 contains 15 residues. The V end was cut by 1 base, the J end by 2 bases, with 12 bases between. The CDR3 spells CASSQGTSRTYEQYF. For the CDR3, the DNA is TGCGCCAGCAGCCAAGGTACTAGCAGAACCTACGAGCAGTACTTC.

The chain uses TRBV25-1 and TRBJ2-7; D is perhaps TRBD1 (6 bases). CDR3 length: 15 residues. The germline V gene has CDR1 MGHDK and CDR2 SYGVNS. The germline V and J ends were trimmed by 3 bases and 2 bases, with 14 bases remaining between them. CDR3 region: CASSDGGRAPYEQYF. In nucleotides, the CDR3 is TGTGCCAGCAGTGATGGGGGCAGGGCCCCCTACGAGCAGTACTTC.

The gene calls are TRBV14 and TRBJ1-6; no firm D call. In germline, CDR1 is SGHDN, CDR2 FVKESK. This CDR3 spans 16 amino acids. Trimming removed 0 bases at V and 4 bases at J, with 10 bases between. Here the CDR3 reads CASSQEGGAYNSPLHF. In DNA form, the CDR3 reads TGTGCCAGCAGCCAAGAAGGAGGAGCTTATAATTCACCCCTCCACTTT.

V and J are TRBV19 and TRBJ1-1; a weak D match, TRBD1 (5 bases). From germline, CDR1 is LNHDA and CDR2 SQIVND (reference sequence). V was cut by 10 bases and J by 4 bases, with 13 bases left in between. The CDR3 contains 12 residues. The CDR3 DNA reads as TGTGCCACCCTCGGGGGGGGCACTGAAGCTTTCTTT. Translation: CATLGGGTEAFF. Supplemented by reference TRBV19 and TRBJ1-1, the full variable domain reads DGGITQSPKYLFRKEGQNVTLSCEQNLNHDAMYWYRQDPGQGLRLIYYSQIVNDFQKGDIAEGYSVSREKKESFPLTVTSAQKNPTAFYLCATLGGGTEAFFGQGTRLTVV.

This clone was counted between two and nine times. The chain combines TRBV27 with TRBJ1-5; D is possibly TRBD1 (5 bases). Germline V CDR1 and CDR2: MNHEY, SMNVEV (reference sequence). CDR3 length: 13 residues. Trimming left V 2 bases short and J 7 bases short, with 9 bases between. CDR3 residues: CASSLGARQPQHF. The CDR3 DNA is TGTGCCAGCAGTTTAGGGGCCCGCCAGCCCCAGCATTTT.

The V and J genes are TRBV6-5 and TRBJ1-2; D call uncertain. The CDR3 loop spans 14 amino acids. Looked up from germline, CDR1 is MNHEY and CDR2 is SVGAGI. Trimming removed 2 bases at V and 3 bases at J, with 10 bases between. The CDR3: CASSYNPEHYGYTF. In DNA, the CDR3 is TGTGCCAGCAGTTACAATCCGGAACACTATGGCTACACCTTC.

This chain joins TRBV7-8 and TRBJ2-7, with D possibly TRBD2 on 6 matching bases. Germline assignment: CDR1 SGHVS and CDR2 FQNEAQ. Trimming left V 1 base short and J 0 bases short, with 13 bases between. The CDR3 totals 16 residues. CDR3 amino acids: CASSLVRDGSSYEQYF. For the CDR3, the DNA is TGTGCCAGCAGCTTAGTGCGGGACGGGAGCTCCTACGAGCAGTACTTC.

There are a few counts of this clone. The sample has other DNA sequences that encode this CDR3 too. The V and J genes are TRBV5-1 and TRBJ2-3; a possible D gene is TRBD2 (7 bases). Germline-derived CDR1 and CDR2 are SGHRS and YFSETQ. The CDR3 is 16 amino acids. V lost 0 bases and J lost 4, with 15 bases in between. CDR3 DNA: TGCGCCAGCAGCTTGGGAGGGGGGGTCTTGGCAGATACGCAGTATTTT. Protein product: CASSLGGGVLADTQYF.

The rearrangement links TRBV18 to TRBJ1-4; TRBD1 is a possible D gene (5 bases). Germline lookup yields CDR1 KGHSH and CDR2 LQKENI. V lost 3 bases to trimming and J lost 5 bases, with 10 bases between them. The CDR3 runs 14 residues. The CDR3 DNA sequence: TGTGCCAGCTCACCGGAGGCAGGGAATGAAAAACTGTTTTTT. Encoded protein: CASSPEAGNEKLFF. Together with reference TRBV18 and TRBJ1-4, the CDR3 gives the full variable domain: NAGVMQNPRHLVRRRGQEARLRCSPMKGHSHVYWYRQLPEEGLKFMVYLQKENIIDESGMPKERFSAEFPKEGPSILRIQQVVRGDSAAYFCASSPEAGNEKLFFGSGTQLSVL.

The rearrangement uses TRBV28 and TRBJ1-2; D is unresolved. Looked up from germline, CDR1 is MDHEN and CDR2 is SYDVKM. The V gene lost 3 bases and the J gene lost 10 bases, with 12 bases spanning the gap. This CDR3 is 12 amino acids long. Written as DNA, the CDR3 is TGTGCCAGCAGTTTGGGCGCCCGGGCCTACACCTTC. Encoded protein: CASSLGARAYTF.

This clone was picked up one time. The CDR3 sequence: CASSLLSDTQYF. CDR3 nucleotides: TGTGCCAGCAGCTTATTATCAGATACGCAGTATTTT. The V and J genes are TRBV7-9 and TRBJ2-3; D is unclear. The length of the CDR3 is 12 residues. Germline CDR1 and CDR2: SEHNR and FQNEAQ (reference sequence). Trimming pared 2 bases from V and 4 bases from J, leaving 4 bases between.

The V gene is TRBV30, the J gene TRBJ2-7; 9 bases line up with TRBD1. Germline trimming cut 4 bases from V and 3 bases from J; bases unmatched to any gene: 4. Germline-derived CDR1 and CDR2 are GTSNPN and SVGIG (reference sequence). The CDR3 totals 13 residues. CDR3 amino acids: CAWNPTGGYEQYF. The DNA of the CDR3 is TGTGCCTGGAATCCGACAGGGGGCTACGAGCAGTACTTC.

This CDR3 reads CASSPGGGVTEAFF. CDR3 sequence (DNA): TGTGCCAGCAGTCCCGGAGGGGGGGTGACTGAAGCTTTCTTT. This sequence joins TRBV6-2 or TRBV6-3 and TRBJ1-1; the D gene is possibly TRBD1 (6 bases). V was cut by 5 bases and J by 5 bases, with 15 bases left in between. There are 14 residues in the CDR3. CDR1 is MNHEY, CDR2 SVGEGT, per germline.

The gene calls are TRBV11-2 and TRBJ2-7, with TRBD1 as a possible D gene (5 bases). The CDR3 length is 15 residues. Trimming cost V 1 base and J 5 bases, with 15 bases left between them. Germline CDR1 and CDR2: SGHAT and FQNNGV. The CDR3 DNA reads TGTGCCAGCAGCTTAGCCAGGGTCCCTCTTAACGAGCAGTACTTC. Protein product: CASSLARVPLNEQYF.

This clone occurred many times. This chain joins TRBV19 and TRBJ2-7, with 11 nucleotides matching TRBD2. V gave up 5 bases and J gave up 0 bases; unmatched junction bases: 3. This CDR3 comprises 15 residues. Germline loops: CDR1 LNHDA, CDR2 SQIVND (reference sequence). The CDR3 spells CASSLTSGDSYEQYF. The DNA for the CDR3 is TGTGCCAGTAGTTTGACTAGCGGGGACTCCTACGAGCAGTACTTC.